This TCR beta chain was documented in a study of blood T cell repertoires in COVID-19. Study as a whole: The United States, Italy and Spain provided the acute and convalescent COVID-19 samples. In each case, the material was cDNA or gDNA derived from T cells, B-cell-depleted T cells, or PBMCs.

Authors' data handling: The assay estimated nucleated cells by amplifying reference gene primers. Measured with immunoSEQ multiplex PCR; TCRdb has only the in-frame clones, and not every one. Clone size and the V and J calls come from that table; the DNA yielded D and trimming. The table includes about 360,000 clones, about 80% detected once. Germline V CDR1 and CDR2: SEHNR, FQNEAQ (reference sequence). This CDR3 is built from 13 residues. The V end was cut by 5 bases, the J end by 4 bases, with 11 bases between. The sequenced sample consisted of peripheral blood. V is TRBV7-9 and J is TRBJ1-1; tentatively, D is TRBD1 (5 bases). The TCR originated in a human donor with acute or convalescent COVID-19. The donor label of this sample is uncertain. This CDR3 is CASSRGRGTEAFF. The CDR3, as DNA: TGTGCCAGCAGCAGGGGCCGGGGCACTGAAGCTTTCTTT.